What follows is one TCR beta chain and its context. This entry belongs to a study of PD-L1 blockade in urothelial cancer. Study details: Treatment start was followed by blood analysis at 3 weeks (second dose) and again at 6 weeks.

The trim removed 0 bases at V and 6 bases at J, leaving 7 bases unmatched. CDR1 and CDR2 (germline): LGHNA, YNFKEQ. This CDR3 spans 15 amino acids. Profiled with immunoSEQ multiplex PCR; TCRdb holds only in-frame clones, not every one. The data hold 100,000 to 150,000 clones, with 86% observed a single time. Time point indicated: peripheral blood 6 weeks after treatment start. This clonotype was sampled from a man aged 50 or older with urothelial cancer. The V and J genes are TRBV4-2 and TRBJ2-7, with 8 bases aligning to TRBD1. The source was PBMCs, collected around atezolizumab (anti-PD-L1) treatment. CDR3: CASSQDPRGQVEQYF. The CDR3 coding sequence is TGTGCCAGCAGCCAAGATCCCAGGGGGCAAGTCGAGCAGTACTTC.